Listed below are T cell receptor beta chains from one sample, sequenced in a study of blood T cells in healthy people across ages. TCRdb re-derived calls from the 5' RACE reads in MiXCR, one entry per CDR3 protein. The table includes about 1.1 million distinct CDR3 sequences, about two fifths detected once. The sample was blood. Receptors were obtained from a young man in good health. Each CDR3 is given with its conserved first and last residue. The order of the fields is D gene, V gene, clone size, J gene, CDR3 DNA, CDR3 protein. The D gene is left open where the match is weak. Expanded clones get a size class; other rows say once, few or many, or leave the size out.

D gene: .
V gene: TRBV7-2
clone size: .
J gene: TRBJ2-5
CDR3 DNA: TGTGCCAGCAGCCCGGGACCGGCCACGCAAGAGACCCAGTACTTC
CDR3 protein: CASSPGPATQETQYF

D gene: .
V gene: TRBV6-2/TRBV6-3
clone size: .
J gene: TRBJ1-1
CDR3 DNA: TGTGCCAGCACCTCGGGCGGGAGCACTGAAGCTTTCTTT
CDR3 protein: CASTSGGSTEAFF

D gene: TRBD1
V gene: TRBV25-1
clone size: few
J gene: TRBJ1-5
CDR3 DNA: TGTGCCAGCGGGGGACAGGGAGAGCAGCCCCAGCATTTT
CDR3 protein: CASGGQGEQPQHF

D gene: .
V gene: TRBV5-5
clone size: once
J gene: TRBJ2-2
CDR3 DNA: TGTGCCAGCAGGCCTCTAGATACCGGGGAGCTGTTTTTT
CDR3 protein: CASRPLDTGELFF

D gene: TRBD1
V gene: TRBV12-5
clone size: .
J gene: TRBJ2-1
CDR3 DNA: TGTGCTAGTGGTTTGATGTTCGCCATGAACCGCCGGACAGGGAGAAATTCCTACAATGAGCAGTTCTTC
CDR3 protein: CASGLMFAMNRRTGRNSYNEQFF

D gene: TRBD1
V gene: TRBV9
clone size: .
J gene: TRBJ2-4
CDR3 DNA: TGTGCCAGCAGCGCCGGGACAGGGCTAGCCAAAAACATTCAGTACTTC
CDR3 protein: CASSAGTGLAKNIQYF

D gene: TRBD2
V gene: TRBV7-9
clone size: .
J gene: TRBJ2-1
CDR3 DNA: TGTGCCAGCGGCAACCCGGGACTAGCGGGCAATGAGCAGTTCTTC
CDR3 protein: CASGNPGLAGNEQFF

D gene: TRBD1
V gene: TRBV29-1
clone size: .
J gene: TRBJ2-2
CDR3 DNA: TGCAGCGCACAGGGGCGGACCGGGGAGCTGTTTTTT
CDR3 protein: CSAQGRTGELFF

D gene: TRBD1
V gene: TRBV4-1
clone size: .
J gene: TRBJ2-2
CDR3 DNA: TGCGCCAGTCAGGGGGCTTCGGGGGAGCTGTTTTTT
CDR3 protein: CASQGASGELFF

D gene: .
V gene: TRBV7-2
clone size: .
J gene: TRBJ1-1
CDR3 DNA: TGTGCCAGCAGCTTAAGGGAGGGGGGGCTAATAGTTGCTTTCTTT
CDR3 protein: CASSLREGGLIVAFF

D gene: .
V gene: TRBV15
clone size: .
J gene: TRBJ1-2
CDR3 DNA: TGTGCCACCAGCAGAGATGGCCAGGGGAGCTATGGCTACACCTTC
CDR3 protein: CATSRDGQGSYGYTF

D gene: TRBD1
V gene: TRBV4-3
clone size: few
J gene: TRBJ2-1
CDR3 DNA: TGCGCCAGCAGCCAAGCAAGGGGGCTGAATGAGCAGTTCTTC
CDR3 protein: CASSQARGLNEQFF

D gene: .
V gene: TRBV7-2
clone size: few
J gene: TRBJ1-5
CDR3 DNA: TGTGCCAGCAGCTTAAGGTTCGGGGCTAATCAGCCCCAGCATTTT
CDR3 protein: CASSLRFGANQPQHF

D gene: TRBD1
V gene: TRBV5-1
clone size: .
J gene: TRBJ1-2
CDR3 DNA: TGCGCCAGCAGCTTAGACCCGACAGGGAGCAACTATGGCTACACCTTC
CDR3 protein: CASSLDPTGSNYGYTF

D gene: .
V gene: TRBV7-3
clone size: .
J gene: TRBJ1-1
CDR3 DNA: TGTGCCAGCAGCGTAACGGTCAGGTCAGAAGCTTTCTTT
CDR3 protein: CASSVTVRSEAFF

D gene: .
V gene: TRBV3-1
clone size: .
J gene: TRBJ2-7
CDR3 DNA: TGTGCCAGCGGGCCCGGGACCCTCTCCTACGAGCAGTACTTC
CDR3 protein: CASGPGTLSYEQYF

D gene: TRBD1
V gene: TRBV11-2
clone size: .
J gene: TRBJ1-4
CDR3 DNA: TGTGCCAGCAGCTTAGGGGGACAGGCGGATGAAAAACTGTTTTTT
CDR3 protein: CASSLGGQADEKLFF

D gene: .
V gene: TRBV20-1
clone size: many
J gene: TRBJ1-2
CDR3 DNA: TGCAGTGCCAGGGACCGATATGGCTACACCTTC
CDR3 protein: CSARDRYGYTF

D gene: .
V gene: TRBV20-1
clone size: .
J gene: TRBJ1-5
CDR3 DNA: TGCAGTGCTAGCTTAGGGCGAAGCAATCAGCCCCAGCATTTT
CDR3 protein: CSASLGRSNQPQHF

D gene: .
V gene: TRBV4-3
clone size: .
J gene: TRBJ2-4
CDR3 DNA: TGCGCCAGCAGCCAAGAGAGGCGGCGAACAAACATTCAGTACTTC
CDR3 protein: CASSQERRRTNIQYF

D gene: TRBD1
V gene: TRBV6-5
clone size: .
J gene: TRBJ1-2
CDR3 DNA: TGTGCCAGCAGTAACAGGGGACCGAACTATGGCTACACCTTC
CDR3 protein: CASSNRGPNYGYTF

D gene: TRBD2
V gene: TRBV12-5
clone size: .
J gene: TRBJ2-2
CDR3 DNA: TGTGCTAGTGGTTCAACCAGACTAGCGCGCACCGGGGAGCTGTTTTTT
CDR3 protein: CASGSTRLARTGELFF

D gene: .
V gene: TRBV5-1
clone size: .
J gene: TRBJ2-7
CDR3 DNA: TGCGCCAGCAGCCTCCCCCGGGACGGAGGTTCTAAGGAGCAGTACTTC
CDR3 protein: CASSLPRDGGSKEQYF

D gene: .
V gene: TRBV18
clone size: .
J gene: TRBJ1-1
CDR3 DNA: TGTGCCAGCTCTCCCCAGGTTACGAACACTGAAGCTTTCTTT
CDR3 protein: CASSPQVTNTEAFF

D gene: .
V gene: TRBV3-1
clone size: few
J gene: TRBJ2-1
CDR3 DNA: TGTGCCAGCAGCCAAGCCCCTCCCAATGAGCAGTTCTTC
CDR3 protein: CASSQAPPNEQFF

D gene: .
V gene: TRBV20-1
clone size: few
J gene: TRBJ1-1
CDR3 DNA: TGCAGTGCTAGAGATCGAGGGCTTTCTATGTCTGAAGCTTTCTTT
CDR3 protein: CSARDRGLSMSEAFF

D gene: .
V gene: TRBV20-1
clone size: .
J gene: TRBJ2-1
CDR3 DNA: TGCAGTGCTAGTGGGGCGGCGGGGGCTCCCTCCGATGAGCAGTTCTTC
CDR3 protein: CSASGAAGAPSDEQFF

D gene: .
V gene: TRBV20-1
clone size: .
J gene: TRBJ1-1
CDR3 DNA: TGCTGTGCTAGAGATGTACGTCGGGGAACTGAAGCTTTCTTT
CDR3 protein: CCARDVRRGTEAFF

D gene: TRBD2
V gene: TRBV3-1
clone size: .
J gene: TRBJ2-7
CDR3 DNA: TGTGCCAGCAGCCAAACAGGGACTAGTGACTACGAGCAGTACTTC
CDR3 protein: CASSQTGTSDYEQYF

D gene: .
V gene: TRBV7-2
clone size: once
J gene: TRBJ2-5
CDR3 DNA: TGTGCCAGCAGCTCTCCCGGGACATACCAAGAGACCCAGTACTTC
CDR3 protein: CASSSPGTYQETQYF

D gene: .
V gene: TRBV29-1
clone size: .
J gene: TRBJ2-1
CDR3 DNA: TGCAGCGTTGAGGGCGGCCCAAGCTCCTACAATGAGCAGTTCTTC
CDR3 protein: CSVEGGPSSYNEQFF

D gene: TRBD1
V gene: TRBV5-1
clone size: once
J gene: TRBJ1-5
CDR3 DNA: TGCGCCAGCAGCTTGACACAGGGGGCGAATCAGCCCCAGCATTTT
CDR3 protein: CASSLTQGANQPQHF

D gene: TRBD2
V gene: TRBV13
clone size: .
J gene: TRBJ2-7
CDR3 DNA: TGTGCCAGCAGCGAAAAAAGCGGGGGCGTCTACGAGCAGTACTTC
CDR3 protein: CASSEKSGGVYEQYF

D gene: .
V gene: TRBV19
clone size: few
J gene: TRBJ1-3
CDR3 DNA: TGTGCCAGTGGCAGGGTTGGAAACACCATATATTTT
CDR3 protein: CASGRVGNTIYF

D gene: TRBD1
V gene: TRBV5-1
clone size: few
J gene: TRBJ2-7
CDR3 DNA: TGCGCCAGCAATCCCGGACAGGGCTACGAGCAGTACTTC
CDR3 protein: CASNPGQGYEQYF

D gene: TRBD2
V gene: TRBV6-6
clone size: .
J gene: TRBJ2-4
CDR3 DNA: TGTGCCAGCAGTTACTCGACGTTAGCGGGGGAAAATGAGCAGTACTTC
CDR3 protein: CASSYSTLAGENEQYF

D gene: .
V gene: TRBV29-1
clone size: .
J gene: TRBJ1-2
CDR3 DNA: TGCAGCGTTGCCGGGCCCCTGGGAGGGACGGTCTATGGCTACACCTTC
CDR3 protein: CSVAGPLGGTVYGYTF

D gene: .
V gene: TRBV7-2
clone size: .
J gene: TRBJ2-6
CDR3 DNA: TGTGCCAGCAGCCCAACCGGGGCGATAGTCTCTGGGGCCAACGTCCTGACTTTC
CDR3 protein: CASSPTGAIVSGANVLTF

D gene: .
V gene: TRBV7-2
clone size: .
J gene: TRBJ2-2
CDR3 DNA: TGTGCCAGCAGCTTAGATGGTCAGGGAAGGACCGGGGAGCTGTTTTTT
CDR3 protein: CASSLDGQGRTGELFF

D gene: TRBD1
V gene: TRBV27
clone size: .
J gene: TRBJ1-2
CDR3 DNA: TGTGCCAGCAGACAGGGGGCGCGGGGCTACACCTTC
CDR3 protein: CASRQGARGYTF

D gene: .
V gene: TRBV6-2/TRBV6-3
clone size: .
J gene: TRBJ1-5
CDR3 DNA: TGTGCCAGCAGTCGACCAGGGTTTAGGCAGCCCCAGCATTTT
CDR3 protein: CASSRPGFRQPQHF

D gene: .
V gene: TRBV20-1
clone size: .
J gene: TRBJ2-1
CDR3 DNA: TGCAGTGCTAGAGCCGGGGGAGGCTCCTACAATGAGCAGTTCTTC
CDR3 protein: CSARAGGGSYNEQFF

D gene: TRBD2
V gene: TRBV7-2
clone size: few
J gene: TRBJ2-4
CDR3 DNA: TGTGCCAGCAGCTTACCCCGCTTTCGGGGGGAAGTCAAAAACATTCAGTACTTC
CDR3 protein: CASSLPRFRGEVKNIQYF

D gene: .
V gene: TRBV12-5
clone size: few
J gene: TRBJ1-1
CDR3 DNA: TGTGCTAGTGGTTTGAAGCAGGAGTTCGCTTTCTTT
CDR3 protein: CASGLKQEFAFF

D gene: .
V gene: TRBV7-9
clone size: .
J gene: TRBJ1-2
CDR3 DNA: TGTGCCAGCAGCTCTGGGGGTCCCTCCTATGGCTACACCTTC
CDR3 protein: CASSSGGPSYGYTF

D gene: .
V gene: TRBV5-1
clone size: few
J gene: TRBJ2-3
CDR3 DNA: TGCGCCAGCAGCTTGGGACAAACCCAAGATACGCAGTATTTT
CDR3 protein: CASSLGQTQDTQYF

D gene: .
V gene: TRBV7-2
clone size: .
J gene: TRBJ2-3
CDR3 DNA: TGTACCAGCAGCCCCCGAGGACTTCGCCAGGCAGATACGCAGTATTTT
CDR3 protein: CTSSPRGLRQADTQYF

D gene: .
V gene: TRBV28
clone size: once
J gene: TRBJ1-5
CDR3 DNA: TGTGCCAGTAGTACAGTTTATAGCAATCAGCCCCAGCATTTT
CDR3 protein: CASSTVYSNQPQHF